One sample yielded the 6 T cell receptor beta chains listed below, sequenced in a study of CD8+CD57+ T cells in acquired aplastic anemia. Genomic DNA constituted the template upon which TCR beta VDJ and CDR3 profiling was performed. TCRdb re-called the reads with MiXCR, one entry per CDR3 protein. The sample lists hundreds of thousands of distinct CDR3 sequences; around 30% were seen once. Patients chosen for sequencing had shown CD8+CD57+ cell expansion by flow cytometry. Sequenced: sorted CD4+, CD8+, or CD8+CD57+ T cells (not recorded which) from PBMCs. The origin of the receptors is a human donor with aplastic anemia.

This clonotype was detected ten times or more. This chain links TRBV29-1 with TRBJ2-7; 9 bases line up with TRBD1. The V gene end was trimmed by 7 bases and the J gene end by 1 base; junction bases not matched to a gene: 2. This CDR3 spans 12 amino acids. CDR1 is SQVTM and CDR2 is ANQGSEA in the germline V gene. CDR3 nucleotide sequence: TGCAGCGCCGGGACAGGGTCCTACGAGCAGTACTTC. It specifies CSAGTGSYEQYF.

This clonotype showed up many times. This sequence joins TRBV19 and TRBJ2-5; possible D gene TRBD2, 6 bases. V lost 11 bases to trimming and J lost 2 bases, with 21 bases between them. The germline gives CDR1 LNHDA, CDR2 SQIVND (reference sequence). The CDR3 is 15 amino acids. The CDR3 reads CASRSMRGLQETQYF. The CDR3 DNA is TGTGCCTCTAGATCCATGCGGGGACTTCAAGAGACCCAGTACTTC.

V and J are TRBV27 and TRBJ2-3, with 9 bases matching TRBD1. The trim removed 9 bases at V and 4 bases at J, leaving 11 bases unmatched. CDR3 size: 15 residues. The V gene's germline CDR1 is MNHEY and CDR2 SMNVEV (reference sequence). The CDR3 DNA follows: TGTGCCAGTTTCCGGCGGACAGGGGCTTCAGATACGCAGTATTTT. Protein product: CASFRRTGASDTQYF.

This clonotype is a singleton in its sample. A junction boundary mismatches the germline segment, possibly from a read error. CDR3 sequence: CASSLPGQATYGQYF. In DNA, the CDR3 is TGTGCCAGCAGCTTGCCAGGACAGGCGACCTACGGGCAGTACTTC. The chain has TRBV5-6 and TRBJ2-7; 7 bases line up with TRBD1. The CDR3 is 15 residues long. CDR1 is SGHDT, CDR2 YYEEEE, per germline.

Details on this clonotype: The junction differs from germline at one of its ends, possibly a read error. The genes are TRBV15 and TRBJ2-3, with 8 nucleotides matching TRBD2. In germline, CDR1 is LNHNV, CDR2 YYDKDF (reference sequence). There are 11 residues in the CDR3. The CDR3 reads CATSRDTSGIF. Written as DNA, the CDR3 is TGTGCCACCAGCAGAGATACTAGCGGAATTTTT.

Notes on this clonotype: A read error may be the cause here, since a much bigger clone is one base away. CDR3 coding DNA: TGCAGTGCTAGAGCTCCGGACAGTGCGGGTTCACCCCTCCACTTT. This codes for CSARAPDSAGSPLHF. The chain joins TRBV20-1 to TRBJ1-6, with D possibly being TRBD1 (6 bases). Germline V gene data show CDR1 as DFQATT and CDR2 as SNEGSKA (reference sequence). The CDR3 has 15 amino acids. The V end was cut by 1 base, the J end by 9 bases, with 16 bases between.